This TCR beta chain was retrieved from a study of shared clonotypes between healthy human individuals. Study-level background: A couple of women and a few men aged 18 to 49 made up the donors.

Original processing methods: For the immunoSEQ data, sequences were junction-only without quality scores, so filtering differed. The method was immunoSEQ multiplex PCR; TCRdb's version includes in-frame clones alone and lacks a portion of them. That table gives V, J and clone size, and the DNA gave D and trimming. The profile shows roughly 660,000 clones, 80% to 95% of them singletons. Both CD45RO+ cells and CCR7-negative CD45RA+ TemRA cells were combined to make up CD8 memory. Germline CDR1 and CDR2: SGHTA and FQGTGA. CDR3 size: 15 residues. V dropped 5 bases and J dropped 7; count of bases not matched to a gene: 11.

Specimen: memory CD8+ T cells from PBMCs. Subset reported: CD45RO+ cells pooled with CCR7-negative TemRA cells. This rearrangement joins TRBV7-3 to TRBJ2-5; 9 nucleotides line up with TRBD2. The TCR originated in a man younger than 35 in good health. Some clones in this sample may be carry-over from other donors' samples. In DNA, the CDR3 is TGTGCCAGCAGCCCCAAGGCTAGCGGGGTAGGGACCCAGTACTTC. Translation: CASSPKASGVGTQYF.